A single sample gave rise to the 6 T cell receptor beta chains below, sequenced in a study of T cells after yellow fever vaccination. TCRdb fed the 5' RACE reads into MiXCR, producing one record per CDR3 protein. Among hundreds of thousands of distinct CDR3 sequences listed, over 8% were seen once. Sequenced here: PBMCs, sampled on the day of the first yellow fever vaccination. The receptors were gathered from a man aged 18-30 years who received the YFV17D yellow fever vaccine.

This clonotype came up a few times. This chain links TRBV4-3 with TRBJ1-2; a possible D gene is TRBD1 (5 bases). The V end lost 2 bases, the J end lost 6 bases, and 16 bases lay between the germline ends. CDR3 length equals 15 residues. The germline V gene has CDR1 LGHNA and CDR2 YSLEER. This CDR3 reads CASSQTGIWRNGYTF. In DNA form, the CDR3 reads TGCGCCAGCAGCCAAACAGGAATCTGGCGAAATGGCTACACCTTC.

A few counts support this clonotype. This chain uses TRBV4-2 with TRBJ2-1; D perhaps matches TRBD2 (5 bases). Trimming took 1 base from V and 4 from J, leaving 14 bases between them. The CDR3 is made up of 16 amino acids. Germline CDR1 reads LGHNA; CDR2 reads YNFKEQ. CDR3 nucleotide sequence: TGTGCCAGCAGCCAAGTTGGCAGCGGACGTTACAATGAGCAGTTCTTC. Amino acid sequence: CASSQVGSGRYNEQFF.

Ten or more counts support this clonotype. This chain uses TRBV6-2 or TRBV6-3 with TRBJ1-5; the match to TRBD1 covers 7 bases. There are 15 residues in the CDR3. The germline CDR1 and CDR2 sequences are MNHEY and SVGEGT. With 5 bases clipped from V and 2 bases from J, the junction kept 6 bases outside the gene matches. The CDR3 loop is CASSGDRAGNQPQHF. The CDR3 bases are TGTGCCAGCAGTGGGGACAGAGCAGGCAATCAGCCCCAGCATTTT.

The chain combines TRBV20-1 with TRBJ1-1, with 7 bases identical to TRBD1. The junction had 7 bases not matched to a gene; V was cut back by 6 bases and J by 6 bases. The germline gives CDR1 DFQATT, CDR2 SNEGSKA (reference sequence). The CDR3 totals 12 residues. CDR3 sequence reads: CSAEDDRAEAFF. CDR3 DNA: TGCAGTGCCGAAGACGACAGGGCTGAAGCTTTCTTT.

In its sample, this clonotype was seen a few times. The chain employs TRBV9 and TRBJ1-6, with D hard to call. The V and J ends lost 4 bases and 0 bases respectively, with 14 bases between them. Germline assignment: CDR1 SGDLS and CDR2 YYNGEE. This CDR3 spans 17 amino acids. CDR3 protein: CASSLPNSSSYNSPLHF. In DNA form, the CDR3 reads TGTGCCAGCAGCCTCCCGAATAGCAGCTCCTATAATTCACCCCTCCACTTT.

This clonotype has a count of ten or more. The chain uses TRBV4-1 and TRBJ2-7; D could derive from TRBD1 or TRBD2 (5 bases each). Germline V lookup: CDR1 MGHRA, CDR2 YSYEKL. The CDR3 has 18 amino acids. V shed 6 bases and J shed 2 bases, with 26 bases lying between them. In nucleotides, the CDR3 is TGCGCCAGCAGTCTACACTTTCGAGCAGGGAGAGTAACCTACGAGCAGTACGTC. Its protein product is CASSLHFRAGRVTYEQYV.